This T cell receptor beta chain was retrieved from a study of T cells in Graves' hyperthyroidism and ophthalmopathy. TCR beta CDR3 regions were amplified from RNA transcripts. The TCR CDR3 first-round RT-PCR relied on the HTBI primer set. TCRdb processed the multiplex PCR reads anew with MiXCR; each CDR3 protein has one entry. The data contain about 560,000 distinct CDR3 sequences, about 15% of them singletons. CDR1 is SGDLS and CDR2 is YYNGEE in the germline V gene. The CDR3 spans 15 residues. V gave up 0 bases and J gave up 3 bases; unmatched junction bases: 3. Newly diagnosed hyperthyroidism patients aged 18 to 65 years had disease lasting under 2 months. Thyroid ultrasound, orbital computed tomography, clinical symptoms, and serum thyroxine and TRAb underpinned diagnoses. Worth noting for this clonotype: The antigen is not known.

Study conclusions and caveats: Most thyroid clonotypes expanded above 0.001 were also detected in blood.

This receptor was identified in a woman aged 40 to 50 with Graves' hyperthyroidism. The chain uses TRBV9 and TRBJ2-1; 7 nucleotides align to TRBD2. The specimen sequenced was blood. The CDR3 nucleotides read TGTGCCAGCAGCGTAGGGGAGGGCCGCTACAATGAGCAGTTCTTC. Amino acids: CASSVGEGRYNEQFF.